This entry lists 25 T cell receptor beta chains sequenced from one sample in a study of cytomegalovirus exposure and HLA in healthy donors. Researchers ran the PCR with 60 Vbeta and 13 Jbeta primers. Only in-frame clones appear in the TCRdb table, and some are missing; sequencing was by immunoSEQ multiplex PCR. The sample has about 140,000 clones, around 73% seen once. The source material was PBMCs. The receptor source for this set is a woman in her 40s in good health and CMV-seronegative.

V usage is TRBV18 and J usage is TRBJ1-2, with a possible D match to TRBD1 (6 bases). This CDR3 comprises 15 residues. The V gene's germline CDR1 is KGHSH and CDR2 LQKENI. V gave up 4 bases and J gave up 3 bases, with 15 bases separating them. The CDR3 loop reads CASSQRADRDYGYTF. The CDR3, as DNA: TGTGCCAGCTCACAACGAGCGGACAGAGACTATGGCTACACCTTC.

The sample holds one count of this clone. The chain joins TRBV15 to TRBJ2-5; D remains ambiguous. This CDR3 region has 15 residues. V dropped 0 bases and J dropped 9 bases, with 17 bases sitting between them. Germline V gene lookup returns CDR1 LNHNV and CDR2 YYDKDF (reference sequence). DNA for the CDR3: TGTGCCACCAGCAGAGATACTGCGGTGAGCCGACCCCAGTACTTC. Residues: CATSRDTAVSRPQYF. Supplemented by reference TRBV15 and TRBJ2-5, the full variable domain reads DAMVIQNPRYQVTQFGKPVTLSCSQTLNHNVMYWYQQKSSQAPKLLFHYYDKDFNNEADTPDNFQSRRPNTSFCFLDIRSPGLGDTAMYLCATSRDTAVSRPQYFGPGTRLLVL.

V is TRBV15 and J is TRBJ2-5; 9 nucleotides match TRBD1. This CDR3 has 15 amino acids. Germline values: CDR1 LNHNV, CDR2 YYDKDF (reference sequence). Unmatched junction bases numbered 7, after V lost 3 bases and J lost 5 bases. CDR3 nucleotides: TGTGCCACCAGCAGGACGGACAGGGGTCTGGAGACCCAGTACTTC. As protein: CATSRTDRGLETQYF.

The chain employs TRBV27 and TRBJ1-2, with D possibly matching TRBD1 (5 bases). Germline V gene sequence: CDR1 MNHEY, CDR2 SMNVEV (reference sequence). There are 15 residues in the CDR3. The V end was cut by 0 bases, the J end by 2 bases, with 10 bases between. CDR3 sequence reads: CASSLSSQGNYGYTF. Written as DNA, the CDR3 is TGTGCCAGCAGTTTATCTTCCCAGGGCAACTATGGCTACACCTTC.

This CDR3 is CASSHNQGARGYTF. DNA of the CDR3: TGTGCCAGCAGCCATAACCAGGGGGCGCGGGGCTACACCTTC. This chain connects TRBV27 to TRBJ1-2; 8 bases line up with TRBD1. The junction had 11 bases not matched to a gene; V was cut back by 6 bases and J by 8 bases. This CDR3 region has 14 residues. CDR1 is MNHEY, CDR2 SMNVEV, per germline (reference sequence).

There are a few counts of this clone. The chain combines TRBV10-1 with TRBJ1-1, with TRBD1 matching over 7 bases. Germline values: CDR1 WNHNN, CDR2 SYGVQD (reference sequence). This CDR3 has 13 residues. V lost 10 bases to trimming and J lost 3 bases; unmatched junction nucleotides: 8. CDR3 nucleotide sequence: TGCGCCAACGGACAGGATGTTGACACTGAAGCTTTCTTT. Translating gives CANGQDVDTEAFF.

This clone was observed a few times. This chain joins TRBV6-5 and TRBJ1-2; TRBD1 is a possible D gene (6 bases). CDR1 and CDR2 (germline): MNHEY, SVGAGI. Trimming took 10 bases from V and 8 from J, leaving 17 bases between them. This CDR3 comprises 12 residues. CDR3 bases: TGTGCCACACAAACAGGGTTAGAGGGCTACACCTTC. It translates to CATQTGLEGYTF.

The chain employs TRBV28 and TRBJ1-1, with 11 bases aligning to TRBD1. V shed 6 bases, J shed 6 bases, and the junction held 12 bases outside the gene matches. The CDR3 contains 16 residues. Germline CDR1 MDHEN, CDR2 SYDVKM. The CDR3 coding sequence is TGTGCCAGCAGGCGACTGGGACAGGGGGTACGAGCTGAAGCTTTCTTT. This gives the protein CASRRLGQGVRAEAFF.

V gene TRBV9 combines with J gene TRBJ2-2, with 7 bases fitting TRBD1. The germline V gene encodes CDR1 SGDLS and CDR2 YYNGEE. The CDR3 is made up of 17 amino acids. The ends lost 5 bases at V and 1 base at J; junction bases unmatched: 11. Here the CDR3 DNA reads TGTGCCAGCAGTCACCTATTTGACAGGGAGAACACCGGGGAGCTGTTTTTT. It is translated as CASSHLFDRENTGELFF. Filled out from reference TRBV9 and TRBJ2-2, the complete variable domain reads DSGVTQTPKHLITATGQRVTLRCSPRSGDLSVYWYQQSLDQGLQFLIQYYNGEERAKGNILERFSAQQFPDLHSELNLSSLELGDSALYFCASSHLFDRENTGELFFGEGSRLTVL.

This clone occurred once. The CDR3 sequence is CASSSEPDEAFF. Written as DNA, the CDR3 is TGTGCCAGCAGCTCCGAACCCGATGAGGCTTTCTTT. The V call is TRBV5-6, the J call TRBJ1-1; D remains ambiguous. This CDR3 region has 12 residues. V was trimmed by 3 bases and J by 11 bases, leaving 14 bases between them. Per the germline V gene, CDR1 is SGHDT and CDR2 is YYEEEE.

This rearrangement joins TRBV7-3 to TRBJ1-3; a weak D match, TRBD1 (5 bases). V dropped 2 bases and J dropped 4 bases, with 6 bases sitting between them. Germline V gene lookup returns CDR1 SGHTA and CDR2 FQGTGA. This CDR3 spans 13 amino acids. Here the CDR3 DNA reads TGTGCCAGCAGCTTACAGGGAGGAAACACCATATATTTT. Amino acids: CASSLQGGNTIYF.

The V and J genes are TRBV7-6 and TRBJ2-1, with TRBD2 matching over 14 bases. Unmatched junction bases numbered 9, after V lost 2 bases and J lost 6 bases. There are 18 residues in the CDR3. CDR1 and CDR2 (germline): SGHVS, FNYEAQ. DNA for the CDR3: TGTGCCAGCAGCTTATTTCGCGGGACTAGCGGGGGAGGCAATGAGCAGTTCTTC. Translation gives CASSLFRGTSGGGNEQFF. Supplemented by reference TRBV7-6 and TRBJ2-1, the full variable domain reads GAGVSQSPRYKVTKRGQDVALRCDPISGHVSLYWYRQALGQGPEFLTYFNYEAQQDKSGLPNDRFSAERPEGSISTLTIQRTEQRDSAMYRCASSLFRGTSGGGNEQFFGPGTRLTVL.

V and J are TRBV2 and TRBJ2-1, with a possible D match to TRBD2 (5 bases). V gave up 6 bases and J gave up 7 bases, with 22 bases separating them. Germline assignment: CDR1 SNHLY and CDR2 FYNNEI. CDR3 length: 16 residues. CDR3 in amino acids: CASSGPGTTGLNEQFF. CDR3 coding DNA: TGTGCCAGCAGCGGACCTGGAACTACGGGGTTGAATGAGCAGTTCTTC.

The CDR3 spells CASSSAGTSGFNEQFF. CDR3 sequence (DNA): TGTGCCAGCAGTTCAGCCGGGACTAGCGGGTTCAATGAGCAGTTCTTC. The chain couples TRBV27 to TRBJ2-1; 12 bases are shared with TRBD2. The CDR3 is 16 amino acids. Germline loops: CDR1 MNHEY, CDR2 SMNVEV (reference sequence). Trimming cost V 4 bases and J 6 bases; bases outside gene matches: 7.

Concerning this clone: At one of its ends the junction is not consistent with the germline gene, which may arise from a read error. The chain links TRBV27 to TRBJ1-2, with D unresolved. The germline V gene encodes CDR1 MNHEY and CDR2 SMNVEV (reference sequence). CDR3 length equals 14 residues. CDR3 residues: CAGSFTRDNYGYTF. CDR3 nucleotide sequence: TGTGCCGGCAGTTTCACGAGGGATAACTATGGCTACACCTTC.

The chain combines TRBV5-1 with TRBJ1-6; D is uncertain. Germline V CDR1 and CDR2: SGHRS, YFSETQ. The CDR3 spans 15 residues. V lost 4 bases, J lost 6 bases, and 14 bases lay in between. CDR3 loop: CASSPVAGSNSPLHF. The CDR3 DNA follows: TGCGCCAGCAGCCCGGTTGCGGGGAGTAATTCACCCCTCCACTTT.

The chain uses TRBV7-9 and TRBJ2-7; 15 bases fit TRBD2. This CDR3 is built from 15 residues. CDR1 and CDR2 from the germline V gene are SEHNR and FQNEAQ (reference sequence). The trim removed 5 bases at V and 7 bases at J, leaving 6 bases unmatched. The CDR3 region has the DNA TGTGCCAGCAGCCCGGGACTAGCGGGGGGCCTAGAGCAGTACGTC. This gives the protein CASSPGLAGGLEQYV.

CDR3 region: CASSLVGRSEQYV. CDR3 DNA sequence: TGTGCCAGCAGCTTAGTCGGGAGGTCCGAGCAGTACGTC. The chain has TRBV7-8 and TRBJ2-7, with 7 bases aligning to TRBD2. CDR1 is SGHVS, CDR2 FQNEAQ, per germline. Trimming took 1 base from V and 6 from J; bases not matched to a gene: 3. CDR3 size: 13 residues.

CDR3 residues: CASSDGDQPQHF. In nucleotides, the CDR3 is TGTGCCAGTAGCGACGGGGATCAGCCCCAGCATTTT. The chain employs TRBV19 and TRBJ1-5; D is unresolved. This CDR3 region has 12 residues. Trimming pared 6 bases from V and 5 bases from J, leaving 8 bases between. Per germline, CDR1 LNHDA and CDR2 SQIVND (reference sequence).

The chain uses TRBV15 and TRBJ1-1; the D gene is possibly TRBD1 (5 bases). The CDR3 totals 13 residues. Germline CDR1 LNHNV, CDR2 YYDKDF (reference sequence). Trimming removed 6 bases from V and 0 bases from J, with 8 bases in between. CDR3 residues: CATSPGLNTEAFF. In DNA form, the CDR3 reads TGTGCCACCAGTCCAGGGTTGAACACTGAAGCTTTCTTT.

In DNA, the CDR3 is TGTGCCAGCAGTGAAGCCGAGACAGGGGCTGGAAACACCATATATTTT. Translation gives CASSEAETGAGNTIYF. The chain combines TRBV2 with TRBJ1-3, with 8 bases lining up with TRBD1. Unmatched junction bases numbered 3, after V lost 0 bases and J lost 2 bases. CDR3 length: 16 residues. Germline V CDR1 and CDR2: SNHLY, FYNNEI. The full variable domain, rest sourced from reference TRBV2 and TRBJ1-3, is EPEVTQTPSHQVTQMGQEVILRCVPISNHLYFYWYRQILGQKVEFLVSFYNNEISEKSEIFDDQFSVERPDGSNFTLKIRSTKLEDSAMYFCASSEAETGAGNTIYFGEGSWLTVV.

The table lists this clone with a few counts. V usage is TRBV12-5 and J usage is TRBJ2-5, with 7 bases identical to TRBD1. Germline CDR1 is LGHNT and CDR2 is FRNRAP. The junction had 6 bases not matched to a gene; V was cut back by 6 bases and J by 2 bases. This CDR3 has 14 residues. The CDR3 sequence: CASGWGQQQETQYF. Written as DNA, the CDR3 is TGTGCTAGTGGCTGGGGACAGCAACAAGAGACCCAGTACTTC.

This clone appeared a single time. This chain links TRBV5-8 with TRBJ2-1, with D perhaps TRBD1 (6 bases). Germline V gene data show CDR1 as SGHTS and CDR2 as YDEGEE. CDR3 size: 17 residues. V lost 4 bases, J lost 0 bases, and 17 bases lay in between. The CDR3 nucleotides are TGTGCCAGCAGCCCCCTTATGGGACACTTCTCCTACAATGAGCAGTTCTTC. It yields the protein CASSPLMGHFSYNEQFF.

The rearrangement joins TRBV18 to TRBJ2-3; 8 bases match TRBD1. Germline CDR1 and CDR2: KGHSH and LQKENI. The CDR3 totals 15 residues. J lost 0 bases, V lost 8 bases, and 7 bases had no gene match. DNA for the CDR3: TGTGCCAGCCGTATAGGACAGGGAAGCACAGATACGCAGTATTTT. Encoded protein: CASRIGQGSTDTQYF.

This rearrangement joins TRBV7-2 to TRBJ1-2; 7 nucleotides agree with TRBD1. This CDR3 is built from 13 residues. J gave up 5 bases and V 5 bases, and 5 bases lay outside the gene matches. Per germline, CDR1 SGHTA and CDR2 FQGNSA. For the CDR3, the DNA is TGTGCCAGCAGCCGCCGGGACAGTTATGGCTACACCTTC. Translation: CASSRRDSYGYTF. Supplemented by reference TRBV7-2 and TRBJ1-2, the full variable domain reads GAGVSQSPSNKVTEKGKDVELRCDPISGHTALYWYRQSLGQGLEFLIYFQGNSAPDKSGLPSDRFSAERTGGSVSTLTIQRTQQEDSAVYLCASSRRDSYGYTFGSGTRLTVV.